These T cell receptor beta chains were read from a single sample in a study of human T cells and chemical hapten exposure. TCRdb analysed the RACE reads with MiXCR anew, one entry per CDR3 protein. The data contain 300,000 to 400,000 distinct CDR3 sequences, around 7% of them singletons. This sample comprised whole blood, obtained in connection with sensitization to the hapten diphenylcyclopropenone (DPC). The source of these receptors is a woman aged 18-35 years with alopecia areata. Some clones in this sample may be carry-over from other donors' samples. Each CDR3 is given with its conserved first and last residue. D genes are given only for firm matches. Expanded clones are given a class, and other clones once, few, many or no size at all.

17	NA	many	TRBV18	TRBJ2-1	TGTGCCAGCTCAGAGAGTTTAACACAGAGCTCCTACAATGAGCAGTTCTTC	CASSESLTQSSYNEQFF
21	TRBD2	many	TRBV12-3/TRBV12-4	TRBJ2-6	TGTGCCAGCAGTTCCCGGGGGGGTAGTAGGATTTTTAGTTCTGGGGCCAACGTCCTGACTTTC	CASSSRGGSRIFSSGANVLTF
12	NA	NA	TRBV20-1	TRBJ1-1	TGCAGTGCTTTAGGGGATCGAACTGAAGCTTTCTTT	CSALGDRTEAFF
15	NA	NA	TRBV10-3	TRBJ1-3	TGTGCCATCACCGCGGACAGCAAGGCGGGAAACACCATATATTTT	CAITADSKAGNTIYF
13	TRBD1	few	TRBV6-1	TRBJ1-1	TGTGCCAGCAGTGGGGACAGGGGTAGTGAAGCTTTCTTT	CASSGDRGSEAFF
16	TRBD2	NA	TRBV4-2	TRBJ2-5	TGTGCCAGCAGCCAAGCAGCGGGGGGCTTACTTGGGACCCAGTACTTC	CASSQAAGGLLGTQYF
13	NA	NA	TRBV12-3/TRBV12-4	TRBJ1-2	TGTGCCAGCAGTATCGGACAAGGCTATGGCTACACCTTC	CASSIGQGYGYTF
18	TRBD1	NA	TRBV24-1	TRBJ1-2	TGTGCCACCAGTGGGGCTACAGGGGGCTTTGGGGATAACTATGGCTACACCTTC	CATSGATGGFGDNYGYTF
18	NA	few	TRBV6-2/TRBV6-3	TRBJ2-1	TGTGCCAGCAGTCAGTCCGGGACTTCGAAGAGCCCCGGCAATGAGCAGTTCTTC	CASSQSGTSKSPGNEQFF
16	TRBD2	NA	TRBV15	TRBJ2-3	TGTGCCACCAGCGAGCTAGCGGGGGTGAGGACAGATACGCAGTATTTT	CATSELAGVRTDTQYF
14	NA	many	TRBV5-1	TRBJ2-3	TGCGCCAGCAGCCCCGGACAGCGCACAGATACGCAGTATTTT	CASSPGQRTDTQYF
15	TRBD2	few	TRBV5-1	TRBJ2-1	TGCGCCAGCAGTCCAAGCGGGGCCACCCTCAATGAGCAGTTCTTC	CASSPSGATLNEQFF
20	TRBD1	NA	TRBV7-9	TRBJ1-1	TGTGCCAGCAGCTTAGACATTCTAAGAGGGCACAGGGGGCGGAGGGCTGAAGCTTTCTTT	CASSLDILRGHRGRRAEAFF
13	NA	NA	TRBV6-5	TRBJ2-3	TGTGCCAGCAGCCTGTTAGGGGAAGATACGCAGTATTTT	CASSLLGEDTQYF
15	NA	NA	TRBV20-1	TRBJ2-1	TGCAGTGCTGCCAGTGGGGAGAGCTCCTACAATGAGCAGTTCTTC	CSAASGESSYNEQFF
15	NA	many	TRBV3-1	TRBJ2-6	TGTGCCAGCAGCCAAGGGGCCTCTGGGGCCAACGTCCTGACTTTC	CASSQGASGANVLTF
15	NA	NA	TRBV6-5	TRBJ2-5	TGTGCCAGCACTCCTCCCCTAGAGTACCAAGAGACCCAGTACTTC	CASTPPLEYQETQYF
15	TRBD1	NA	TRBV4-1	TRBJ2-7	TGCGCCAGCAGCCAGCTGACAGGGAGCTCCTACGAGCAGTACTTC	CASSQLTGSSYEQYF
17	NA	NA	TRBV21-1	TRBJ1-3	TGTGCCAGCAGCAAAGAATGGGGCCGCCTTATAGGAAACACCATATATTTT	CASSKEWGRLIGNTIYF
15	NA	few	TRBV28	TRBJ1-1	TGTGCCAGCAGTTTTATAGGTGGGAAGAACACTGAAGCTTTCTTT	CASSFIGGKNTEAFF
15	TRBD1	few	TRBV7-9	TRBJ2-3	TGTGCCAGCAGCGTGGGGGACAGGGATACAGATACGCAGTATTTT	CASSVGDRDTDTQYF
14	NA	few	TRBV5-6	TRBJ2-2	TGTGCCAGCAGCTCTATTACGGGGCCCGGGGAGCTGTTTTTT	CASSSITGPGELFF
12	NA	few	TRBV6-2/TRBV6-3	TRBJ1-3	TGTGCCAGCAGACTTAGAGGAAACACCATATATTTT	CASRLRGNTIYF
14	NA	few	TRBV12-3/TRBV12-4	TRBJ2-5	TGTGCCAGCAGCCCGGGGGCCGTCTGGGAGACCCAGTACTTC	CASSPGAVWETQYF
17	NA	NA	TRBV7-3	TRBJ2-3	TGTGCCAGCAGCTTAAGCAGCGGGCAGGGGGGCACAGATACGCAGTATTTT	CASSLSSGQGGTDTQYF
15	NA	few	TRBV5-1	TRBJ2-5	TGCGCCAGCAGCTTGGCAAGTCTAGGGGCAGAGACCCAGTACTTC	CASSLASLGAETQYF
13	NA	many	TRBV18	TRBJ1-5	TGTGCCAGCTCAGTTTCTATGGATCAGCCCCAGCATTTT	CASSVSMDQPQHF
13	NA	few	TRBV12-3/TRBV12-4	TRBJ2-3	TGTGCCAGCGGAACTAAGGACACAGATACGCAGTATTTT	CASGTKDTDTQYF
12	NA	NA	TRBV20-1	TRBJ1-5	TGCAGTGCTAATACAGGGAGTCAGCCCCAGCATTTT	CSANTGSQPQHF
13	NA	few	TRBV29-1	TRBJ1-4	TGCAGCGTAACGGGTGTCACTAATGAAAAACTGTTTTTT	CSVTGVTNEKLFF
12	NA	NA	TRBV20-1	TRBJ1-1	TGCAGTGCTAGTGAAGGGAACACTGAAGCTTTCTTT	CSASEGNTEAFF
15	TRBD1	NA	TRBV12-3/TRBV12-4	TRBJ2-1	TGTGCCAGCAGTGCGGACAGGGGTCCCTACAATGAGCAGTTCTTC	CASSADRGPYNEQFF
18	NA	many	TRBV28	TRBJ1-5	TGTGCCAGCAGTTACCCCCAGAGCGAGTTGTATAGCAATCAGCCCCAGCATTTT	CASSYPQSELYSNQPQHF
14	NA	few	TRBV7-2	TRBJ1-2	TGTGCCAGCACCATACAGGGATGGAACTATGGCTACACCTTC	CASTIQGWNYGYTF
15	NA	NA	TRBV6-6	TRBJ1-5	TGTGCCAGCAGTCCCGGGGCACAGAGGAATCAGCCCCAGCATTTT	CASSPGAQRNQPQHF
14	NA	NA	TRBV28	TRBJ1-4	TGTGCCAGCAGTAGGGAGCCGGCTAATGAAAAACTGTTTTTT	CASSREPANEKLFF
13	NA	NA	TRBV7-9	TRBJ1-5	TGTGCCAGCAGCTCAGACAGGACTCAGCCCCAGCATTTT	CASSSDRTQPQHF
14	NA	NA	TRBV21-1	TRBJ1-2	TGTGCCAGCAACTCCGGGACAGGGGGCGCCGGCTACACCTTC	CASNSGTGGAGYTF
14	NA	NA	TRBV13	TRBJ1-1	TGTGCCAGCAGTCCAGAACGCCCGAACACTGAAGCTTTCTTT	CASSPERPNTEAFF
11	NA	many	TRBV7-9	TRBJ1-2	TGTGCCAGCGGGACAAACTATGGCTACACCTTC	CASGTNYGYTF
17	TRBD1	few	TRBV9	TRBJ1-3	TGTGCCAGCAGCGCGAGGGGGGGACAGGGCCCTGGAAACACCATATATTTT	CASSARGGQGPGNTIYF
15	TRBD1	few	TRBV12-5	TRBJ1-1	TGTGCTAGCTCCCGGGACAGGGCGTCGAACACTGAAGCTTTCTTT	CASSRDRASNTEAFF
14	TRBD1	NA	TRBV6-2/TRBV6-3	TRBJ1-2	TGTGCCAGCAGTTACGGACAGGGCATCTATGGCTACACCTTC	CASSYGQGIYGYTF
13	TRBD1	few	TRBV12-3/TRBV12-4	TRBJ1-2	TGTGCCAGCAGTTCTACAGGGGTGGAGGGCTACACCTTC	CASSSTGVEGYTF
13	NA	few	TRBV12-3/TRBV12-4	TRBJ2-3	TGTGCCAGCAGTTTATTAAACACAGATACGCAGTATTTT	CASSLLNTDTQYF
15	NA	many	TRBV6-5	TRBJ1-2	TGTGCCAGCAGTTACGAGTCTTCCGGCCCAAATGGCTACACCTTC	CASSYESSGPNGYTF